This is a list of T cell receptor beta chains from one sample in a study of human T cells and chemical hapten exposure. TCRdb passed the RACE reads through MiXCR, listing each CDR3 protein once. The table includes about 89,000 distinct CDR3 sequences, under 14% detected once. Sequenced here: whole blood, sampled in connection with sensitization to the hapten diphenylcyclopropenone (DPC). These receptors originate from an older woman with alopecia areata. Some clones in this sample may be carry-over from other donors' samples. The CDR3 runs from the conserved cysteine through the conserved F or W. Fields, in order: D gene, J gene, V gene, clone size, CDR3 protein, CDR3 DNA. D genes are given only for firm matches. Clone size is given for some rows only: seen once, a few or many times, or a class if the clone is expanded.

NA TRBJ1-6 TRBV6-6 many CASSRTIELTGVPLHF TGTGCCAGCAGCCGAACGATCGAATTGACAGGCGTACCCCTCCACTTT
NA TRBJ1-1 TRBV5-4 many CASSRVTDNTEAFF TGTGCCAGCAGCAGAGTGACAGACAACACTGAAGCTTTCTTT
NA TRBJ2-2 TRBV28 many CASSSGPTTGELFF TGTGCCAGCAGTTCGGGACCGACCACCGGGGAGCTGTTTTTT
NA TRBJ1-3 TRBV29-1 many CSVVLQGYSGNTIYF TGCAGCGTTGTACTCCAGGGGTACTCTGGAAACACCATATATTTT
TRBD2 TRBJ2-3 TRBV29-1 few CSVGMAGGLPDTQYF TGCAGCGTTGGAATGGCGGGGGGGCTCCCAGATACGCAGTATTTT
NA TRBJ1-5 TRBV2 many CASSRTGTAYSNQPQHF TGTGCCAGCAGTAGAACCGGGACCGCGTATAGCAATCAGCCCCAGCATTTT
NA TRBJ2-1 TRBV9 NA CASSKRPGNEQFF TGTGCCAGCAGCAAACGACCGGGGAATGAGCAGTTCTTC
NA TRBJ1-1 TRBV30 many CAWMAGANTEAFF TGTGCCTGGATGGCAGGGGCGAACACTGAAGCTTTCTTT
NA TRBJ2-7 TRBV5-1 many CASSLGAYEQYF TGCGCCAGCAGCTTGGGCGCCTACGAGCAGTACTTC
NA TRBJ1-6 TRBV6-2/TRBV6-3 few CASSYSNSPLHF TGTGCCAGCAGTTACTCCAATTCACCCCTCCACTTT
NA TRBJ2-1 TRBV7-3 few CASSRGRGGENEQFF TGTGCCAGCAGTCGGGGTAGGGGCGGCGAAAATGAGCAGTTCTTC
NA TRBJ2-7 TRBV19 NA CASSIWQGGSYEQYF TGTGCCAGTAGTATTTGGCAGGGAGGATCCTACGAGCAGTACTTC
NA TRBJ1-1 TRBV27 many CASSLWGTNTEAFF TGTGCCAGCAGTTTATGGGGGACGAACACTGAAGCTTTCTTT
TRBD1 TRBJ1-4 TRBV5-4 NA CASSSGQNNEKLFF TGTGCCAGCAGCTCGGGACAGAATAATGAAAAACTGTTTTTT
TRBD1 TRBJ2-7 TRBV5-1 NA CASSLGTGASYEQYF TGCGCCAGCAGCCTCGGGACAGGGGCCTCCTACGAGCAGTACTTC
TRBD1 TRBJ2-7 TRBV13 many CASSYRTGGSHEQYF TGTGCCAGCAGCTATCGGACAGGGGGTTCCCACGAGCAGTACTTC
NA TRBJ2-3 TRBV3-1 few CASSQDPGTSTDTQYF TGTGCCAGCAGCCAGGACCCCGGGACTAGCACAGATACGCAGTATTTT
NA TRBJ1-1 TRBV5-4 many CASSLARDTEAFF TGTGCCAGCAGCTTGGCAAGGGACACTGAAGCTTTCTTT
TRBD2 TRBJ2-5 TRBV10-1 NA CASSALTSGQETQYF TGCGCCAGCAGTGCTTTGACTAGCGGGCAAGAGACCCAGTACTTC
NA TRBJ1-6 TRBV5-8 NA CASSLGTDRFNF TGTGCCAGCAGCTTGGGGACAGACCGTTTCAACTTT
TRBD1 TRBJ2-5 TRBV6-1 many CASRKLFRDRGQETQYF TGTGCCAGCAGAAAACTATTCCGGGACAGAGGGCAAGAGACCCAGTACTTC
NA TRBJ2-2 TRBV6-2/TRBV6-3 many CASSLRFLGPGELFF TGTGCCAGCAGCCTCCGCTTTCTCGGTCCCGGGGAGCTGTTTTTT
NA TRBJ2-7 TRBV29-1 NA CSVEGLSYEQYF TGCAGCGTTGAAGGACTCTCCTACGAGCAGTACTTC
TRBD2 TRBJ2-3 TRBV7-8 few CASSSTRLAGQYF TGTGCCAGCAGCTCGACTAGACTAGCGGGCCAGTATTTT
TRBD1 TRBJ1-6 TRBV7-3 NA CASSLDVGGGSPLHF TGTGCCAGCAGCTTAGATGTAGGGGGCGGTTCACCCCTCCACTTT
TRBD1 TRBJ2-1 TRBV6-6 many CASSYSGTGEDYNEQFF TGTGCCAGCAGTTACTCCGGGACAGGGGAGGACTACAATGAGCAGTTCTTC
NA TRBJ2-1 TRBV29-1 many CSVEGGDSYNEQFF TGCAGCGTCGAAGGAGGGGACTCCTACAATGAGCAGTTCTTC
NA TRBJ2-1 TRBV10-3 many CAISASFSDEQFF TGTGCCATCAGTGCCTCGTTTAGCGATGAGCAGTTCTTC
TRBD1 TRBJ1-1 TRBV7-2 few CASRLSTGVTEAFF TGTGCCAGCAGATTGAGTACAGGGGTCACTGAAGCTTTCTTT
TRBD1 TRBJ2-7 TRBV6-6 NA CASSYLGTGPGQTYEQYF TGTGCCAGCAGTTACTTGGGGACAGGGCCGGGACAGACCTACGAGCAGTACTTC
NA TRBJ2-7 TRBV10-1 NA CASSESRASSYEQYF TGCGCCAGCAGTGAGTCCAGGGCAAGCTCCTACGAGCAGTACTTC